The rows below give T cell receptor beta chains drawn from one sample of a study of circulating CD8 cells and anti-PD-1 response in melanoma. TCRdb reprocessed the reads with MiXCR, giving one entry per CDR3 protein. The sample consists of around 400 distinct CDR3 sequences, less than 11% of them appearing once. Sequences were derived from CD8+ T cells from PBMCs, sampled at baseline or after one month of anti-PD-1 therapy (not recorded which). The receptors were gathered from a human donor with melanoma. Both conserved end residues are part of each CDR3. A D gene is named only where the DNA matches it firmly. For some rows the clone size is stated as once, few or many, or as a class when expanded; others skip it.

size: large; length: 12; D: -; J: TRBJ1-5; V: TRBV2; DNA: TGTGCCAGCAGACAGAGCAATCAGCCCCAGCATTTT; CDR3: CASRQSNQPQHF
size: large; length: 14; D: TRBD2; J: TRBJ2-2; V: TRBV29-1; DNA: TGCAGCGTCACTAGCGGGAGGGGCACCGGGGAGCTGTTTTTT; CDR3: CSVTSGRGTGELFF
size: -; length: 15; D: -; J: TRBJ2-1; V: TRBV24-1; DNA: TGTGCCAGCAGACATAAAGCGGGTTACGGGGATGAGCAGTTCTTC; CDR3: CASRHKAGYGDEQFF
size: medium-sized; length: 15; D: TRBD1; J: TRBJ2-5; V: TRBV7-8; DNA: TGTGCCAGCAGCTTATTAGGGGGCTTAGGAGAGACCCAGTACTTC; CDR3: CASSLLGGLGETQYF
size: large; length: 18; D: -; J: TRBJ2-3; V: TRBV19; DNA: TGTGCCAGTAGTATTTTCGGCGGGACAGACTCTAGCACAGATACGCAGTATTTT; CDR3: CASSIFGGTDSSTDTQYF
size: large; length: 13; D: -; J: TRBJ2-1; V: TRBV25-1; DNA: TGTGCCAGCAGTGATCGCGGGTACAATGAGCAGTTCTTC; CDR3: CASSDRGYNEQFF
size: large; length: 15; D: -; J: TRBJ2-7; V: TRBV27; DNA: TGTGCCAGCAGCCCCCCCCGGGGAGCCCCCTACGAGCAGTACTTC; CDR3: CASSPPRGAPYEQYF
size: large; length: 16; D: -; J: TRBJ2-1; V: TRBV11-3; DNA: TGTGCCAGCAGCTTATTGTCCGGGAGCTCCTACAATGAGCAGTTCTTC; CDR3: CASSLLSGSSYNEQFF
size: medium-sized; length: 16; D: -; J: TRBJ2-1; V: TRBV28; DNA: TGTGCCAGCAGTTCACGCCGGGACGGATTATACAATGAGCAGTTCTTC; CDR3: CASSSRRDGLYNEQFF
size: large; length: 15; D: -; J: TRBJ2-6; V: TRBV7-2; DNA: TGTGCCAGCAGCTTACGTAGGGCTGGGGCCAACGTCCTGACTTTC; CDR3: CASSLRRAGANVLTF
size: -; length: 13; D: -; J: TRBJ1-1; V: TRBV19; DNA: TGTGCCGGTACCCTAACAGAGGGCACTGAAGCTTTCTTT; CDR3: CAGTLTEGTEAFF
size: large; length: 14; D: -; J: TRBJ2-1; V: TRBV24-1; DNA: TGTGCCACCAGTGGGGTTGGAAACTACAATGAGCAGTTCTTC; CDR3: CATSGVGNYNEQFF
size: large; length: 14; D: TRBD2; J: TRBJ2-7; V: TRBV20-1; DNA: TGCAGTGCTAGAGATCAAGCGGGGGGCTACGAGCAGTACTTC; CDR3: CSARDQAGGYEQYF
size: large; length: 15; D: TRBD1; J: TRBJ1-5; V: TRBV2; DNA: TGTGCCAGCAGTTGGGCAGGGGGCACGGATCAGCCCCAGCATTTT; CDR3: CASSWAGGTDQPQHF
size: medium-sized; length: 12; D: -; J: TRBJ2-7; V: TRBV14; DNA: TGTGCCAGCAGCCCGGCGAACTACGAGCAGTACTTC; CDR3: CASSPANYEQYF
size: medium-sized; length: 15; D: TRBD1; J: TRBJ2-7; V: TRBV20-1; DNA: TGCAGTGGTCGTGGGACAGGGAAGAGCTCCTACGAGCAGTACTTC; CDR3: CSGRGTGKSSYEQYF
size: large; length: 14; D: TRBD1; J: TRBJ2-5; V: TRBV25-1; DNA: TGTGCCAGCAGCGCAGGGGACAGTAGGGAGACCCAGTACTTC; CDR3: CASSAGDSRETQYF
size: hyperexpanded; length: 15; D: TRBD2; J: TRBJ2-1; V: TRBV27; DNA: TGTGCCAGCAGTTTTGGGGGACTAGAAGGAAATGAGCAGTTCTTC; CDR3: CASSFGGLEGNEQFF
size: -; length: 12; D: -; J: TRBJ2-2; V: TRBV28; DNA: TGTGCCAGCAGCCAGAACACCGGGGAGCTGTTTTTT; CDR3: CASSQNTGELFF
size: few; length: 11; D: -; J: TRBJ2-1; V: TRBV11-2; DNA: TGTGCCAGCAGCAATACTGGGGAGCAGTTCTTC; CDR3: CASSNTGEQFF
size: large; length: 15; D: TRBD1; J: TRBJ2-2; V: TRBV5-6; DNA: TGTGCCAGCAGCTTGGTACAGGGGGACACCGGGGAGCTGTTTTTT; CDR3: CASSLVQGDTGELFF
size: medium-sized; length: 15; D: TRBD1; J: TRBJ2-7; V: TRBV12-3/TRBV12-4; DNA: TGTGCCAGCAACTTAGCCGGGACAGGGGCTCATGAGCAGTACTTC; CDR3: CASNLAGTGAHEQYF
size: hyperexpanded; length: 15; D: TRBD2; J: TRBJ2-7; V: TRBV27; DNA: TGTGCCAGCAGCATAGCGGGAGGAGGGGACTACGAGCAGTACTTC; CDR3: CASSIAGGGDYEQYF
size: medium-sized; length: 15; D: TRBD1; J: TRBJ2-3; V: TRBV28; DNA: TGTGCCAGCAGTATCCGGACAGGGAGCACAGATACGCAGTATTTT; CDR3: CASSIRTGSTDTQYF
size: medium-sized; length: 13; D: -; J: TRBJ2-7; V: TRBV12-3/TRBV12-4; DNA: TGTGCCAGCAGTTCAGTGACGACCTACGAGCAGTACTTC; CDR3: CASSSVTTYEQYF
size: large; length: 17; D: -; J: TRBJ2-1; V: TRBV19; DNA: TGTGCCACCAGACGCGACGTGGGGGGCTTAACCTACAATGAGCAGTTCTTC; CDR3: CATRRDVGGLTYNEQFF
size: large; length: 13; D: -; J: TRBJ2-7; V: TRBV4-1; DNA: TGCGCCAGCAGCCAAAACAGGGATTACGAGCAGTACTTC; CDR3: CASSQNRDYEQYF
size: large; length: 14; D: -; J: TRBJ2-5; V: TRBV24-1; DNA: TGTGCCACCAGTGAAACCGGACTTGGCGGGACCCAGTACTTC; CDR3: CATSETGLGGTQYF
size: large; length: 14; D: TRBD1; J: TRBJ2-7; V: TRBV7-2; DNA: TGTGCCAGCAGCCCCGGGACAGGGGGCTACGAGCAGTACTTC; CDR3: CASSPGTGGYEQYF
size: large; length: 15; D: -; J: TRBJ2-1; V: TRBV19; DNA: TGTGCCAGTAGTCCTACAGGGACTTCCTACAATGAGCAGTTCTTC; CDR3: CASSPTGTSYNEQFF
size: large; length: 17; D: TRBD1; J: TRBJ2-2; V: TRBV3-1; DNA: TGTGCCAGCAGCCAAGAATGGCCAGGGGGAAGCACCGGGGAGCTGTTTTTT; CDR3: CASSQEWPGGSTGELFF
size: large; length: 16; D: -; J: TRBJ2-4; V: TRBV5-8; DNA: TGTGCCAGCAGCTTCGTTGGGCAACAGGCCAAAAACATTCAGTACTTC; CDR3: CASSFVGQQAKNIQYF
size: large; length: 15; D: TRBD2; J: TRBJ2-2; V: TRBV29-1; DNA: TGCAGCGTTCCCGGGGTCGGGAGGGCCACCGGGGAGCTGTTTTTT; CDR3: CSVPGVGRATGELFF
size: large; length: 18; D: -; J: TRBJ2-1; V: TRBV5-6; DNA: TGTGCCAGCAGTCGTCTCATTTCCGGGACGGAGGCTTACAATGAGCAGTTCTTC; CDR3: CASSRLISGTEAYNEQFF
size: large; length: 13; D: TRBD2; J: TRBJ2-1; V: TRBV24-1; DNA: TGTGCCAGCGGGGGGACTAGCCTCAATGAGCAGTTCTTC; CDR3: CASGGTSLNEQFF
size: -; length: 14; D: TRBD1; J: TRBJ2-3; V: TRBV20-1; DNA: TGCAGTGCTGCGGACAGGGCCGAAGCAGATACGCAGTATTTT; CDR3: CSAADRAEADTQYF
size: medium-sized; length: 13; D: TRBD1; J: TRBJ1-4; V: TRBV20-1; DNA: TGCAGTGCTGGCCGGGACAGCGGTGAAAAACTGTTTTTT; CDR3: CSAGRDSGEKLFF
size: -; length: 14; D: -; J: TRBJ2-2; V: TRBV29-1; DNA: TGCAGCATCACTAGTGGGAGGTGCACCGGGGAGCTGTTTTTT; CDR3: CSITSGRCTGELFF
size: large; length: 13; D: -; J: TRBJ1-1; V: TRBV19; DNA: TGTGCCAGTAGTCATCCGTGGGGCTTGGGTGCTTTCTTT; CDR3: CASSHPWGLGAFF
size: large; length: 13; D: -; J: TRBJ1-1; V: TRBV19; DNA: TGTGCCAGTAGTATAGGACGGGGCACTGAAGCTTTCTTT; CDR3: CASSIGRGTEAFF
size: hyperexpanded; length: 15; D: -; J: TRBJ2-3; V: TRBV24-1; DNA: TGTGCCACCAGTGATGAGGGTTGGGGCGGGAATACGCAGTATTTT; CDR3: CATSDEGWGGNTQYF
size: large; length: 16; D: -; J: TRBJ2-2; V: TRBV25-1; DNA: TGTGCCAGCAGTTCGCCCAGGGGGGCGAACACCGGGGAGCTGTTTTTT; CDR3: CASSSPRGANTGELFF
size: large; length: 14; D: TRBD2; J: TRBJ2-3; V: TRBV19; DNA: TGTGCCAGTACTAGCGGGGGTAGCACAGATACGCAGTATTTT; CDR3: CASTSGGSTDTQYF
size: large; length: 13; D: -; J: TRBJ1-1; V: TRBV24-1; DNA: TGTGCCACCAGTGAGTCCCGGGGCACTGAAGCTTTCTTT; CDR3: CATSESRGTEAFF
size: large; length: 16; D: TRBD2; J: TRBJ2-1; V: TRBV7-2; DNA: TGTGCCAGCAGCTTAGATTGGCGGGAGACATACAATGAGCAGTTCTTC; CDR3: CASSLDWRETYNEQFF
size: medium-sized; length: 15; D: -; J: TRBJ2-3; V: TRBV20-1; DNA: TGCAGTGCTAGAGATATGCTTTCTAGCACAGATACGCAGTATTTT; CDR3: CSARDMLSSTDTQYF
size: large; length: 15; D: -; J: TRBJ1-1; V: TRBV19; DNA: TGTGCCAGTAGTATCCTTACGACAGGGAACACTGAAGCTTTCTTT; CDR3: CASSILTTGNTEAFF
size: large; length: 14; D: -; J: TRBJ2-7; V: TRBV19; DNA: TGTGCCAGTAGTATACAGGGTATCTCCTACGAGCAGTACTTC; CDR3: CASSIQGISYEQYF
size: medium-sized; length: 13; D: -; J: TRBJ2-7; V: TRBV20-1; DNA: TGCAGTGCTAGATCGGACATTGACCACGAGCAGTACTTC; CDR3: CSARSDIDHEQYF
size: large; length: 15; D: -; J: TRBJ2-1; V: TRBV7-3; DNA: TGTGCCAGCAGCTTAGAGGGCAGCTCCTACAATGAGCAGTTCTTC; CDR3: CASSLEGSSYNEQFF
size: medium-sized; length: 13; D: -; J: TRBJ2-1; V: TRBV19; DNA: TGTGCCAGTAGGATGGACATTTACAATGAGCAGTTCTTC; CDR3: CASRMDIYNEQFF